The rows below give T cell receptor beta chains drawn from one sample of a study of cytomegalovirus exposure and HLA in healthy donors. Data came from immunoSEQ multiplex PCR; TCRdb stores just in-frame clones and leaves some out. The table lists some 150,000 clones, 72% of them singletons. The sample comprised PBMCs. Source of these receptors: a human donor in good health. CDR3s include the opening cysteine and the closing phenylalanine or tryptophan. Each record gives: D gene, clone size, V gene, J gene, CDR3 DNA, CDR3 protein. The D gene is left open where the match is weak. Clone size is shown for a subset of rows, as once, few, many or a class of expanded clone.

D gene: TRBD2
clone size: .
V gene: TRBV10-3
J gene: TRBJ2-5
CDR3 DNA: TGTGCCATCAGCCGTACTAGCGGGGGGGTTCGGGAGACCCAGTACTTC
CDR3 protein: CAISRTSGGVRETQYF

D gene: .
clone size: .
V gene: TRBV6-6
J gene: TRBJ2-7
CDR3 DNA: TGTGCCAGCAGTTCCAGACAGGTCTCCTACGAGCAGTACTTC
CDR3 protein: CASSSRQVSYEQYF

D gene: TRBD1
clone size: .
V gene: TRBV7-9
J gene: TRBJ1-5
CDR3 DNA: TGTGCCAGCAGCTTAGCTGAGACAGGGAATCAGCCCCAGCATTTT
CDR3 protein: CASSLAETGNQPQHF

D gene: .
clone size: .
V gene: TRBV4-3
J gene: TRBJ2-2
CDR3 DNA: TGCGCCAGCAGCCAACTTCTCTCGAACACCGGGGAGCTGTTTTTT
CDR3 protein: CASSQLLSNTGELFF

D gene: .
clone size: .
V gene: TRBV9
J gene: TRBJ1-4
CDR3 DNA: TGTGCCAGCAGCGTAGGGGGGGGTTCGAATGAAAAACTGTTTTTT
CDR3 protein: CASSVGGGSNEKLFF

D gene: TRBD1
clone size: .
V gene: TRBV18
J gene: TRBJ1-3
CDR3 DNA: TGTGCCAGCTCACCCGGGACAGGTTTCTCTGGAAACACCATATATTTT
CDR3 protein: CASSPGTGFSGNTIYF

D gene: .
clone size: once
V gene: TRBV29-1
J gene: TRBJ2-5
CDR3 DNA: TGCAGCGTTTTGACCTTGGGCTTCCGGGGGACCCAGTACTTC
CDR3 protein: CSVLTLGFRGTQYF

D gene: TRBD1
clone size: .
V gene: TRBV19
J gene: TRBJ2-1
CDR3 DNA: TGTGCCAGTAGTATCCCGCTGGGGACAGGGATGGATGAGCAGTTCTTC
CDR3 protein: CASSIPLGTGMDEQFF

D gene: TRBD1
clone size: .
V gene: TRBV5-5
J gene: TRBJ1-1
CDR3 DNA: TGTGCCAGCAGCTTGGAGGCAGGGGGGATCACTGAAGCTTTCTTT
CDR3 protein: CASSLEAGGITEAFF

D gene: TRBD2
clone size: .
V gene: TRBV5-4
J gene: TRBJ2-1
CDR3 DNA: TGTGCCAGCAGCCACAGACTAGCGGGGGGGCCGGGTGAGCAGTTCTTC
CDR3 protein: CASSHRLAGGPGEQFF

D gene: TRBD2
clone size: .
V gene: TRBV18
J gene: TRBJ2-1
CDR3 DNA: TGTGCCAGCTCAGGGCTAGCCGGGACTAGCGGGGGGGCCTACAATGAGCAGTTCTTC
CDR3 protein: CASSGLAGTSGGAYNEQFF

D gene: TRBD1
clone size: .
V gene: TRBV5-1
J gene: TRBJ1-5
CDR3 DNA: TGCGCCAGCAGCTTACAGGGGGCGAGCAATCAGCCCCAGCATTTT
CDR3 protein: CASSLQGASNQPQHF

D gene: .
clone size: .
V gene: TRBV11-2
J gene: TRBJ1-3
CDR3 DNA: TGTGCCAGCAGCTTATCGCAGGGAACAACGTCTGGAAACACCATATATTTT
CDR3 protein: CASSLSQGTTSGNTIYF

D gene: .
clone size: .
V gene: TRBV4-3
J gene: TRBJ1-2
CDR3 DNA: TGCGCCAGCAGCCGTTATAGGGAGGCCTATGGCTACACCTTC
CDR3 protein: CASSRYREAYGYTF

D gene: .
clone size: .
V gene: TRBV7-6
J gene: TRBJ2-5
CDR3 DNA: TGTGCCAGCAGCTCACACGGGATTCAAGAGACCCAGTACTTC
CDR3 protein: CASSSHGIQETQYF

D gene: .
clone size: .
V gene: TRBV6-1
J gene: TRBJ1-1
CDR3 DNA: TGTGCCAGTGGGGCAGCGAACATGAACACTGAAGCTTTCTTT
CDR3 protein: CASGAANMNTEAFF

D gene: .
clone size: .
V gene: TRBV7-8
J gene: TRBJ2-2
CDR3 DNA: TGTGCCAGCAGCTTAGTATGGGGGGGGGCCGGGACCGGGGAGCTGTTTTTT
CDR3 protein: CASSLVWGGAGTGELFF

D gene: .
clone size: .
V gene: TRBV10-1
J gene: TRBJ1-1
CDR3 DNA: TGCGCCAGCGCCGACACGGGAGCGAAGAACACTGAAGCTTTCTTT
CDR3 protein: CASADTGAKNTEAFF

D gene: .
clone size: few
V gene: TRBV6-1
J gene: TRBJ1-2
CDR3 DNA: TGTGCCAGCAGTGAAGGGAGCTATGGCTACACCTTC
CDR3 protein: CASSEGSYGYTF

D gene: .
clone size: .
V gene: TRBV2
J gene: TRBJ2-7
CDR3 DNA: TGTGCCAACATCGGACAGCACCCCTACGAGCAGTACTTC
CDR3 protein: CANIGQHPYEQYF

D gene: .
clone size: .
V gene: TRBV19
J gene: TRBJ2-5
CDR3 DNA: TGTGCCAGTAGTATAGGCGGGACAGTACAAGAGACCCAGTACTTC
CDR3 protein: CASSIGGTVQETQYF

D gene: TRBD1
clone size: .
V gene: TRBV7-9
J gene: TRBJ1-1
CDR3 DNA: TGTGCCAGCAGCCCACAGGGGGCGTACACTGAAGCTTTCTTT
CDR3 protein: CASSPQGAYTEAFF

D gene: .
clone size: .
V gene: TRBV7-2
J gene: TRBJ1-5
CDR3 DNA: TGTGCCAGCAGCTTGGACAATAGCAATCAGCCCCAGCATTTT
CDR3 protein: CASSLDNSNQPQHF

D gene: TRBD2
clone size: .
V gene: TRBV7-9
J gene: TRBJ2-5
CDR3 DNA: TGTGCCAGCAGCTTAGGACGGGTGGGGACTAGCGGGGGTCAAGAGACCCAGTACTTC
CDR3 protein: CASSLGRVGTSGGQETQYF

D gene: .
clone size: .
V gene: TRBV5-1
J gene: TRBJ2-3
CDR3 DNA: TGCGCCAGCAGCGACGGGAGCTCTTATACGCAGTATTTT
CDR3 protein: CASSDGSSYTQYF

D gene: TRBD1
clone size: .
V gene: TRBV19
J gene: TRBJ1-1
CDR3 DNA: TGTGCCAGTAGTGAAGGATGGGGACAGGGGAACACTGAAGCTTTCTTT
CDR3 protein: CASSEGWGQGNTEAFF

D gene: .
clone size: few
V gene: TRBV7-2
J gene: TRBJ1-1
CDR3 DNA: TGTGCCAGCAGCTTAGGGGGGCCGAACACTGAAGCTTTCTTT
CDR3 protein: CASSLGGPNTEAFF

D gene: .
clone size: .
V gene: TRBV12-5
J gene: TRBJ2-5
CDR3 DNA: TGTGCTAGTCGCGGGGAAGAGACCCAGTACTTC
CDR3 protein: CASRGEETQYF

D gene: TRBD1
clone size: .
V gene: TRBV6-5
J gene: TRBJ2-2
CDR3 DNA: TGTGCCAGCCAGACAGGGCCGAACACCGGGGAGCTGTTTTTT
CDR3 protein: CASQTGPNTGELFF

D gene: TRBD1
clone size: .
V gene: TRBV19
J gene: TRBJ2-1
CDR3 DNA: TGTGCCAGCAGGGGGTCCACCTACAATGAGCAGTTCTTC
CDR3 protein: CASRGSTYNEQFF

D gene: TRBD1
clone size: .
V gene: TRBV15
J gene: TRBJ1-1
CDR3 DNA: TGTGCCACCAGCAAGGGGGCGGTGAACACTGAAGCTTTCTTT
CDR3 protein: CATSKGAVNTEAFF

D gene: TRBD2
clone size: .
V gene: TRBV7-8
J gene: TRBJ2-1
CDR3 DNA: TGTGCCAGCAGCCCGCAGCGGGGGGGGTACAATGAGCAGTTCTTC
CDR3 protein: CASSPQRGGYNEQFF